Each of the 16 T cell receptor beta chains below was sequenced from the same sample in a study of blood T cell repertoires in COVID-19 (dated by TCRdb to 2019 to 2021). The library came from the immunoSEQ multiplex PCR assay. TCRdb re-hosts the immuneACCESS table, in-frame sequences only. Its copies lack some clones; in the studies checked, an unresolved V gene accounts for under half of them, and the cause for the rest is not known. In all, the sample holds under 400,000 clones, and about 90% of those were seen once. The ten most abundant clones make up 6.5% of the sample. Specimen: peripheral blood. The receptors were gathered from a man aged 18 to 30 with active or convalescent COVID-19.

The sample holds one count of this clone. The genes are TRBV4-1 and TRBJ2-7, with 10 bases that match TRBD2. V lost 0 bases, J lost 0 bases, and 14 bases stayed unmatched. This CDR3 spans 20 amino acids. Germline-derived CDR1 and CDR2 are MGHRA and YSYEKL. The CDR3, as DNA: TGCGCCAGCAGCCAAGATAATTGGACTAGCGGACCTAGGAGCTCCTACGAGCAGTACTTC. Its translation: CASSQDNWTSGPRSSYEQYF.

The rearrangement joins TRBV18 to TRBJ2-5, with no clear D. V gave up 3 bases and J gave up 5 bases, with 7 bases separating them. This CDR3 has 12 amino acids. Germline V gene sequence: CDR1 KGHSH, CDR2 LQKENI. Here the CDR3 reads CASSPFGETQYF. In DNA, the CDR3 is TGTGCCAGCTCACCCTTCGGTGAGACCCAGTACTTC.

The chain joins TRBV9 to TRBJ2-3, with D possibly TRBD2 on 6 matching bases. Germline CDR1 and CDR2: SGDLS and YYNGEE. The V gene lost 4 bases and the J gene lost 4 bases, with 19 bases spanning the gap. This CDR3 is 16 amino acids long. CDR3 nucleotides: TGTGCCAGCAGCCTGTATGGCAGGGAGGTGGCAGATACGCAGTATTTT. Translation gives CASSLYGREVADTQYF.

The gene calls are TRBV4-2 and TRBJ2-7; no clear D. Germline assignment: CDR1 LGHNA and CDR2 YNFKEQ. Trimming stripped 3 bases from V and 3 bases from J, with 12 bases between. This CDR3 has 14 amino acids. The CDR3 region is CASSHGRVFYEQYF. The CDR3 nucleotides read TGTGCCAGCAGCCACGGCCGGGTGTTCTACGAGCAGTACTTC.

The rearrangement uses TRBV29-1 and TRBJ2-1; 7 nucleotides align to TRBD2. Germline-derived CDR1 and CDR2 are SQVTM and ANQGSEA. The CDR3 consists of 18 residues. The V and J ends lost 1 base and 6 bases, in that order; junction bases with no gene match: 18. CDR3 DNA: TGCAGCGTTGAAGGGTCCTCATTACTAGCGAATTATGGCAATGAGCAGTTCTTC. Its translation is CSVEGSSLLANYGNEQFF.

This chain links TRBV11-3 with TRBJ2-3; a possible D gene is TRBD1 (6 bases). The germline V gene encodes CDR1 SGHNT and CDR2 YENEEA. V shed 4 bases and J shed 0 bases, with 14 bases lying between them. The CDR3 totals 16 residues. CDR3 nucleotides: TGTGCCAGCAGCTCCGGGACACGACCTAGCACAGATACGCAGTATTTT. Its protein is CASSSGTRPSTDTQYF.

Points on this clone: Other DNA variants within this sample encode the same CDR3. The chain is built from TRBV9 and TRBJ2-5; 9 bases match TRBD1. The CDR3 consists of 15 residues. Germline assignment: CDR1 SGDLS and CDR2 YYNGEE. V shed 0 bases, J shed 4 bases, and the junction held 4 bases outside the gene matches. The CDR3, as DNA: TGTGCCAGCAGCGTAGGAGGACAGGGGCGAGAGACCCAGTACTTC. It yields the protein CASSVGGQGRETQYF.

The chain uses TRBV4-1 and TRBJ1-6, with D unclear. The ends were cut back, 0 bases at V and 7 bases at J, with 13 bases in the middle. Germline V gene lookup returns CDR1 MGHRA and CDR2 YSYEKL. This CDR3 is 16 amino acids long. In nucleotides, the CDR3 is TGCGCCAGCAGCCAAGATGATACAGCGGGAAATTCACCCCTCCACTTT. Its translation: CASSQDDTAGNSPLHF.

Comment on this clone: Sequence at one end of the junction differs from germline and may be a read error. The V and J genes are TRBV7-2 and TRBJ2-6, with D possibly being TRBD2 (6 bases). Looked up from germline, CDR1 is SGHTA and CDR2 is FQGNSA. The CDR3 length is 19 residues. The CDR3 sequence is CASSLGLGGRLSGANVLTF. CDR3 nucleotide sequence: TGTGCCAGCAGCTTAGGTCTGGGGGGTCGACTCTCTGGGGCCAACGTGCTGACTTTC.

CDR3 amino acids: CASSLRLAGDIQYF. The CDR3 DNA sequence: TGTGCCAGCAGCTTAAGGCTAGCGGGCGACATTCAGTACTTC. The V and J genes are TRBV11-2 and TRBJ2-4; 8 bases are shared with TRBD2. This CDR3 is 14 amino acids long. Germline CDR1 and CDR2: SGHAT and FQNNGV. With 2 bases clipped from V and 8 bases from J, the junction kept 5 bases outside the gene matches.

The V call is TRBV6-2 or TRBV6-3, the J call TRBJ2-7; TRBD2 matches 12 bases. Germline V lookup: CDR1 MNHEY, CDR2 SVGEGT. The CDR3 is 21 amino acids. The J segment lost 7 bases and the V segment lost 0 bases, leaving 22 bases of the junction unmatched. CDR3 bases: TGTGCCAGCAGTTACTCGAGTATAGGCAGCTCGTCTAGCGGGAGGGCGCGGGAGCAGTACTTC. Translated: CASSYSSIGSSSSGRAREQYF.

This clone was observed a handful of times. The V gene is TRBV3-1 (or the pseudogene TRBV3-2), the J gene TRBJ1-2, with D unresolved. Germline V gene lookup returns CDR1 LGHDT and CDR2 YNNKEL (reference sequence). The CDR3 consists of 13 residues. Trimming took 0 bases from V and 8 from J, leaving 10 bases between them. As DNA, the CDR3 is TGTGCCAGCAGCCAAGAAACGCGTAACGGCTACACCTTC. Its protein is CASSQETRNGYTF.

The chain is built from TRBV27 and TRBJ2-1, with TRBD1 matching over 7 bases. The CDR3 has 17 amino acids. J was trimmed by 5 bases and V by 5 bases; bases with no gene match: 15. In germline, CDR1 is MNHEY, CDR2 SMNVEV (reference sequence). DNA of the CDR3: TGTGCCAGCAGTCCTCTTACCCGACAGGGAATACACAATGAGCAGTTCTTC. It yields the protein CASSPLTRQGIHNEQFF.

The rearrangement joins TRBV18 to TRBJ1-5, with D perhaps matching TRBD1 (5 bases). Germline V gives CDR1 KGHSH, CDR2 LQKENI. The CDR3 extends over 13 amino acids. Trimming pared 5 bases from V and 7 bases from J, leaving 12 bases between. The DNA of the CDR3 is TGTGCCAGCTCATCCGCCGGGGGACAGCCCCAGCATTTT. Translation gives CASSSAGGQPQHF.

The gene calls are TRBV7-3 and TRBJ2-3, with TRBD2 identical over 8 bases. V trimming: 6 bases; J trimming: 2 bases; junction bases outside the gene matches: 7. The germline CDR1 and CDR2 sequences are SGHTA and FQGTGA. The CDR3 has 15 residues. The CDR3: CASSPASGLTDTQYF. DNA for the CDR3: TGTGCCAGCAGTCCGGCTAGCGGGCTCACAGATACGCAGTATTTT.

Only a few counts were recorded for this clone. The chain carries TRBV5-4 and TRBJ2-7; 10 nucleotides agree with TRBD2. Germline loops: CDR1 SGHNT, CDR2 YYREEE (reference sequence). The ends lost 1 base at V and 2 bases at J; junction bases unmatched: 3. The CDR3 consists of 15 residues. The CDR3: CASSLYGLAAYEQYF. CDR3 coding DNA: TGTGCCAGCAGCTTGTACGGACTAGCGGCCTACGAGCAGTACTTC.